A single sample gave rise to the 25 T cell receptor beta chains below, sequenced in a study of shared clonotypes between healthy human individuals (dated by TCRdb to the early 2020s). Library preparation used the immunoSEQ multiplex PCR assay. In TCRdb, the immuneACCESS table is reduced to in-frame sequences with V and J assigned. These tables do not hold every clone; where another copy was compared, an unresolved V gene accounts for under half, and the others remain unexplained. The sample table records approximately 2.1 million clones; roughly 93% of these occur just once. The ten largest clones represent approximately 0.4% of the sample. The material sequenced was naive CD4+ T cells from PBMCs. What the cell subset or site label conveys for this sample: CD45RA+ positively selected. Receptors were obtained from a young man in good health. Some clones in this sample may be carry-over from other donors' samples.

The chain employs TRBV4-3 and TRBJ2-2, with 13 bases lining up with TRBD2. V was clipped by 7 bases and J by 4 bases; unmatched bases: 3. Germline CDR1 and CDR2: LGHNA and YSLEER. This CDR3 is 15 amino acids long. CDR3 in DNA: TGCGCCAGCACCCGGACTAGCGGGAGCACCGGGGAGCTGTTTTTT. Residues: CASTRTSGSTGELFF.

This clone has just one count. The V gene is TRBV7-8, the J gene TRBJ2-1, with 14 positions matching TRBD2. Unmatched junction bases numbered 6, after V lost 2 bases and J lost 6 bases. This CDR3 is 17 amino acids long. Germline V gives CDR1 SGHVS, CDR2 FQNEAQ. CDR3 in amino acids: CASSLRLAGGGANEQFF. The CDR3 DNA sequence: TGTGCCAGCAGCTTAAGACTAGCGGGAGGGGGGGCCAATGAGCAGTTCTTC.

In regard to this clone: Other DNA sequences in the same sample also yield this CDR3. The chain uses TRBV18 and TRBJ2-3, with D uncertain. Germline V gene data show CDR1 as KGHSH and CDR2 as LQKENI. Deletions cut 6 bases from V and 2 bases from J, with 3 bases between. This CDR3 is 11 amino acids long. Here the CDR3 reads CASSPTDTQYF. As DNA, the CDR3 is TGTGCCAGCTCCCCCACAGATACGCAGTATTTT.

The chain carries TRBV28 and TRBJ2-1; D is unclear. The germline V gene encodes CDR1 MDHEN and CDR2 SYDVKM. The V gene lost 10 bases and the J gene lost 5 bases, with 6 bases spanning the gap. The CDR3 loop spans 10 amino acids. In DNA, the CDR3 is TGTGCCACAAAAGACAATGAGCAGTTCTTC. Amino acids: CATKDNEQFF.

The chain recombines TRBV7-2 with TRBJ2-7, with D hard to call. Germline V CDR1 and CDR2: SGHTA, FQGNSA. This CDR3 contains 14 residues. V was shortened by 2 bases and J by 6 bases, with 14 bases between the two germline ends. The CDR3 DNA is TGTGCCAGCAGCTTACCGGGCCCAGCCTCCGAGCAGTACTTC. Amino acids: CASSLPGPASEQYF.

CDR3 loop: CASSQEENFPPGNTIYF. CDR3 bases: TGTGCCAGCAGCCAAGAAGAGAACTTTCCCCCCGGAAACACCATATATTTT. The chain joins TRBV4-2 to TRBJ1-3; D gene uncertain. This CDR3 is built from 17 residues. The V end was cut by 0 bases, the J end by 4 bases, with 16 bases between. Germline CDR1 is LGHNA and CDR2 is YNFKEQ.

V usage is TRBV6-6 and J usage is TRBJ2-2; 10 bases agree with TRBD1. The CDR3 is 15 residues long. Germline V gene sequence: CDR1 MNHNY, CDR2 SVGAGI (reference sequence). V lost 6 bases and J lost 5; bases outside the gene matches: 6. The CDR3 here is CASSLGQGRTGELFF. In DNA form, the CDR3 reads TGTGCCAGCAGCCTGGGACAGGGGAGAACCGGGGAGCTGTTTTTT.

The chain is built from TRBV13 and TRBJ2-1; 8 bases align to TRBD2. Germline V CDR1 and CDR2: PRHDT, FYEKMQ (reference sequence). The CDR3 is made up of 15 amino acids. Trimming cost V 6 bases and J 4 bases; bases outside gene matches: 8. The CDR3 spells CASSPRVAGYNEQFF. CDR3 sequence (DNA): TGTGCCAGCAGTCCCCGGGTAGCGGGATACAATGAGCAGTTCTTC. The variable domain in full, completed from reference TRBV13 and TRBJ2-1, reads AAGVIQSPRHLIKEKRETATLKCYPIPRHDTVYWYQQGPGQDPQFLISFYEKMQSDKGSIPDRFSAQQFSDYHSELNMSSLELGDSALYFCASSPRVAGYNEQFFGPGTRLTVL.

This chain uses TRBV6-1 with TRBJ1-1; D is ambiguous. CDR3 length: 14 amino acids. Trimming shortened V by 7 bases and J by 2 bases, and 14 bases separated the two germline ends. Germline V gene sequence: CDR1 MNHNS, CDR2 SASEGT. This CDR3 is CASTPRGRNTEAFF. The CDR3 DNA follows: TGTGCCAGCACCCCCCGCGGGAGAAACACTGAAGCTTTCTTT.

The chain has TRBV30 and TRBJ1-4, with D tentatively TRBD1 (5 bases). The CDR3 is 17 residues long. Germline CDR1 reads GTSNPN; CDR2 reads SVGIG (reference sequence). Trimming stripped 2 bases from V and 0 bases from J, with 16 bases between. The CDR3 sequence is CAWSHRPSGPTNEKLFF. CDR3 DNA sequence: TGTGCCTGGAGTCACCGGCCTTCAGGGCCAACTAATGAAAAACTGTTTTTT.

V gene TRBV2 combines with J gene TRBJ2-2; 9 nucleotides align to TRBD1. The junction had 7 bases not matched to a gene; V was cut back by 10 bases and J by 1 base. CDR1 is SNHLY and CDR2 is FYNNEI in the germline V gene. This CDR3 contains 15 residues. CDR3 nucleotides: TGTGCCATATCTCCGGACAGGGGGAACACCGGGGAGCTGTTTTTT. Residues: CAISPDRGNTGELFF.

This clone was detected only a few times. The chain employs TRBV28 and TRBJ2-1; D ambiguous. V was trimmed by 3 bases and J by 6 bases, leaving 6 bases between them. This CDR3 has 12 residues. The germline CDR1 and CDR2 sequences are MDHEN and SYDVKM. The CDR3 sequence: CASSFSGNEQFF. The CDR3 DNA is TGTGCCAGCAGTTTTTCGGGCAATGAGCAGTTCTTC.

The V and J genes are TRBV27 and TRBJ2-1, with D unresolved. The CDR3 spans 11 residues. Between the trimmed V and J ends, which lost 6 bases and 5 bases, there was a span of 5 bases. From germline, CDR1 is MNHEY and CDR2 SMNVEV (reference sequence). CDR3 in amino acids: CASRWNNEQFF. CDR3 coding DNA: TGTGCCAGCAGATGGAACAATGAGCAGTTCTTC.

With respect to this clone: This specimen includes other DNA sequences encoding the same CDR3. V usage is TRBV9 and J usage is TRBJ2-1; TRBD2 might be the D (6 bases). V lost 0 bases, J lost 4 bases, and 8 bases lay in between. Germline V gives CDR1 SGDLS, CDR2 YYNGEE. This CDR3 region has 14 residues. CDR3 loop: CASSVGGGYNEQFF. In DNA, the CDR3 is TGTGCCAGCAGCGTAGGGGGAGGATACAATGAGCAGTTCTTC.

The V and J genes are TRBV30 and TRBJ1-2; no definite D call. The germline CDR1 and CDR2 sequences are GTSNPN and SVGIG (reference sequence). This CDR3 spans 10 amino acids. The V end was cut by 0 bases, the J end by 7 bases, with 3 bases between. The CDR3 DNA sequence: TGTGCCTGGAGTGTGGTTGGCTACACCTTC. As protein: CAWSVVGYTF.

This clone was counted once. This sample includes further DNA sequences coding for the same CDR3. This chain links TRBV2 with TRBJ1-2, with D perhaps matching TRBD1 (6 bases). This CDR3 has 13 amino acids. Germline V gives CDR1 SNHLY, CDR2 FYNNEI. V lost 6 bases to trimming and J lost 3 bases, with 11 bases between them. CDR3 sequence reads: CASRQGSDYGYTF. The DNA of the CDR3 is TGTGCCAGCAGGCAGGGGAGTGACTATGGCTACACCTTC.

J is TRBJ2-7 and V is TRBV6-6; 7 nucleotides line up with TRBD1. CDR1 and CDR2 from the germline V gene are MNHNY and SVGAGI (reference sequence). Unmatched junction bases numbered 11, after V lost 6 bases and J lost 3 bases. This CDR3 has 15 amino acids. The CDR3 DNA is TGTGCCAGCAGCCGCGACAGGGCCCCCTTCTACGAGCAGTACTTC. Protein: CASSRDRAPFYEQYF.

The rearrangement joins TRBV28 to TRBJ1-5; 7 nucleotides line up with TRBD1. Germline assignment: CDR1 MDHEN and CDR2 SYDVKM. The length of the CDR3 is 15 residues. The V gene end was trimmed by 6 bases and the J gene end by 4 bases; junction bases not matched to a gene: 9. For the CDR3, the DNA is TGTGCCAGCAGCCCAGGGGGGGGTGTGAATCAGCCCCAGCATTTT. Its protein product is CASSPGGGVNQPQHF.

The chain has TRBV7-9 and TRBJ1-4; tentative D call: TRBD1 (5 bases). The CDR3 extends over 14 amino acids. V lost 5 bases, J lost 3 bases, and 10 bases lay in between. The germline gives CDR1 SEHNR, CDR2 FQNEAQ (reference sequence). The CDR3 sequence is CASSPDRANEKLFF. DNA for the CDR3: TGTGCCAGCAGCCCCGACAGAGCTAATGAAAAACTGTTTTTT.

A note on this clone: Other DNA sequences in the same sample also yield this CDR3. V usage is TRBV2 and J usage is TRBJ1-5, with D tentatively TRBD1 (6 bases). Trimming pared 2 bases from V and 6 bases from J, leaving 11 bases between. The CDR3 consists of 14 residues. CDR1 is SNHLY, CDR2 FYNNEI, per germline. The CDR3 sequence: CASSEQGPGQPQHF. The CDR3 coding sequence is TGTGCCAGCAGTGAACAGGGGCCAGGTCAGCCCCAGCATTTT.

The chain employs TRBV11-2 and TRBJ2-1; no definite D call. Germline V gene lookup returns CDR1 SGHAT and CDR2 FQNNGV. The CDR3 has 12 amino acids. Trimming pared 5 bases from V and 7 bases from J, leaving 9 bases between. CDR3 residues: CASSLVWNEQFF. The CDR3 DNA reads TGTGCCAGCAGCCTAGTTTGGAATGAGCAGTTCTTC.

This clone was observed once. This rearrangement joins TRBV7-2 to TRBJ1-5, with D possibly TRBD1 on 6 matching bases. Germline V lookup: CDR1 SGHTA, CDR2 FQGNSA. V was trimmed by 3 bases and J by 6 bases, leaving 15 bases between them. CDR3 length equals 15 residues. The DNA of the CDR3 is TGTGCCAGCAGCTTGTTTTCGGGGGCTGCTCAGCCCCAGCATTTT. Translation gives CASSLFSGAAQPQHF.

The CDR3 loop reads CATSRDQRGTYNEQFF. CDR3 nucleotide sequence: TGTGCCACCAGCAGAGACCAGCGGGGAACCTACAATGAGCAGTTCTTC. The chain joins TRBV15 to TRBJ2-1; TRBD2 matches 7 bases. This CDR3 has 16 residues. Trimming took 0 bases from V and 2 from J; bases not matched to a gene: 4. Germline values: CDR1 LNHNV, CDR2 YYDKDF (reference sequence).

This chain joins TRBV6-6 and TRBJ2-7, with D perhaps given as TRBD1 or TRBD2 (5 bases each). The CDR3 is made up of 15 amino acids. V was cut by 2 bases and J by 2 bases, with 13 bases left in between. The germline CDR1 and CDR2 sequences are MNHNY and SVGAGI (reference sequence). CDR3 nucleotides: TGTGCCAGCAGTTACCTGGGGGATCCCCCCTACGAGCAGTACTTC. Amino acid sequence: CASSYLGDPPYEQYF.

This clone has only a few counts. The rearrangement links TRBV28 to TRBJ1-5, with TRBD1 matching over 9 bases. Germline CDR1 is MDHEN and CDR2 is SYDVKM. The length of the CDR3 is 15 residues. V lost 5 bases and J lost 2; bases outside the gene matches: 4. The CDR3: CASSQQGAGNQPQHF. The CDR3 DNA is TGTGCCAGCAGTCAACAGGGGGCTGGCAATCAGCCCCAGCATTTT. Variable domain in full (rest from reference TRBV28 and TRBJ1-5): DVKVTQSSRYLVKRTGEKVFLECVQDMDHENMFWYRQDPGLGLRLIYFSYDVKMKEKGDIPEGYSVSREKKERFSLILESASTNQTSMYLCASSQQGAGNQPQHFGDGTRLSIL.